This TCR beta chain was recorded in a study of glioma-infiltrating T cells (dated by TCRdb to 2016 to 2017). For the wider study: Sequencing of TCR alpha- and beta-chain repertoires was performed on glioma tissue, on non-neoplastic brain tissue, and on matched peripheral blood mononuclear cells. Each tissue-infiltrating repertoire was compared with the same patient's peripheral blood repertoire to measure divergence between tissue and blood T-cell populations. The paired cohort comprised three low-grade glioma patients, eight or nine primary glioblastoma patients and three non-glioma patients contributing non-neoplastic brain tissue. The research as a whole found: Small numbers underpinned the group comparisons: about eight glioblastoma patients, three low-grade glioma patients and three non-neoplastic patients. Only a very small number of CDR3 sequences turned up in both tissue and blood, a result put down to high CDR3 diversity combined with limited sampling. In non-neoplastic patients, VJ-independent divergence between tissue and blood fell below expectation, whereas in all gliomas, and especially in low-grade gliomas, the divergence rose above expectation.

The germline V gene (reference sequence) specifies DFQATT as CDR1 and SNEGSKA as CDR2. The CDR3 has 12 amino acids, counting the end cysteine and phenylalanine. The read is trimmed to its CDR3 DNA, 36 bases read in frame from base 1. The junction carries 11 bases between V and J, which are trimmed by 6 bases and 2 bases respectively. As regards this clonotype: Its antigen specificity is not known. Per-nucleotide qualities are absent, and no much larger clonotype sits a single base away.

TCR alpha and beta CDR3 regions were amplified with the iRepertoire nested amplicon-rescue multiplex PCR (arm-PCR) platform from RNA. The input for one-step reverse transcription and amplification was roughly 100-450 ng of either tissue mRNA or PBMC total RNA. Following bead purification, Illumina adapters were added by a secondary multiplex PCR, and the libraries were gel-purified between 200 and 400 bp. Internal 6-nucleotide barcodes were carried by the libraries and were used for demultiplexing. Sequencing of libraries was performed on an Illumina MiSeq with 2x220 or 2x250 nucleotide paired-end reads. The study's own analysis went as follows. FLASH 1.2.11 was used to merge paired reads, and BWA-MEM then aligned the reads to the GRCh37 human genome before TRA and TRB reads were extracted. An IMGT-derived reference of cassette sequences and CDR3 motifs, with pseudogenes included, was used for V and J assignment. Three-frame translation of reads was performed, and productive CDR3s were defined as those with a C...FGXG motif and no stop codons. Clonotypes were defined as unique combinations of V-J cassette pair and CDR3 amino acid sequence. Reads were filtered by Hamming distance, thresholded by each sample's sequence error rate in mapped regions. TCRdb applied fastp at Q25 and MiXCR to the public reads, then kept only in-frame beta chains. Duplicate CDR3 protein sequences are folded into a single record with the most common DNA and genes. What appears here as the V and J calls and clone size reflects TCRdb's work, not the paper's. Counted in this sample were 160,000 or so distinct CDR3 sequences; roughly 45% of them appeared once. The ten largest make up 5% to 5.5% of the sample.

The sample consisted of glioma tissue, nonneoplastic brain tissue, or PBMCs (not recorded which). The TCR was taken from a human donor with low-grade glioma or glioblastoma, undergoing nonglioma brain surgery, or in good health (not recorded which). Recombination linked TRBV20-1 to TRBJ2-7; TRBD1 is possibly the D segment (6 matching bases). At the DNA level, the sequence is TGCAGTGCCGCGTCAGGGGCCTACGAGCAGTACTTC. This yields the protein CSAASGAYEQYF.